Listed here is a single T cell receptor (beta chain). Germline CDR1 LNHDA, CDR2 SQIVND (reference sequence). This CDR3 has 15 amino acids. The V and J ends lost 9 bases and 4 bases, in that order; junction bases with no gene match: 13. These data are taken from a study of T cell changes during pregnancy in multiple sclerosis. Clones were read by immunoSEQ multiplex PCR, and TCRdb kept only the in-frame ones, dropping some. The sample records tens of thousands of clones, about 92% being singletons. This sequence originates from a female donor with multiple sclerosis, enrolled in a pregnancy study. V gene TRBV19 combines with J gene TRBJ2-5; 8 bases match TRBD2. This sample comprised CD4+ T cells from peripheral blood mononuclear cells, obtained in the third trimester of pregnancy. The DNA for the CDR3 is TGTGCCAGCTCACTCGACGGGGGGGCCGGAGAGACCCAGTACTTC. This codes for CASSLDGGAGETQYF.